This TCR beta chain was identified in a study of identical twins. Notes on the study in general: When twins shared out-of-frame alpha sequences, those sequences had excess low generation probability.

This clonotype was counted at least ten times. Its antigen remains unidentified. Template switching (which added a universal primer site) was used, and cDNA carried unique molecular identifiers. TCRdb called the 5' RACE reads again in MiXCR, with one record for every CDR3 protein. The data contain some 440,000 distinct CDR3 sequences, 24% of them singletons. This same sample was also part of a study on T cells expressing NK-cell markers.

Specimen: CD4+ T cells sorted from blood. The sequence was collected from a young woman in good health.

In nucleotides, the CDR3 is TGTGCCAGCCGGGGACAAGGGTCCTACGAGCAGTACTTC. Encoded protein: CASRGQGSYEQYF. V and J are TRBV18 and TRBJ2-7; possibly TRBD1 for D (6 bases). Germline V lookup: CDR1 KGHSH, CDR2 LQKENI. Trimming took off 8 bases at V and 1 base at J, with 12 bases between the two ends. CDR3 length: 13 amino acids.